Listed below are T cell receptor beta chains from one sample, sequenced in a study of T cell changes during pregnancy in multiple sclerosis. The repertoire was sequenced with immunoSEQ multiplex PCR; TCRdb's copy has only in-frame clones and lacks some. The table records 78,000 or so clones, approximately 90% of them present only once. Source: peripheral blood, taken before pregnancy. The receptors shown here come from a female donor with multiple sclerosis, enrolled in a pregnancy study. The CDR3 runs from the conserved cysteine through the conserved F or W. The D gene is left open where the match is weak. Clone size, where shown, is once, few, many, or a class for clones that have expanded.

D gene	V gene	J gene	clone size	CDR3 protein	CDR3 DNA
TRBD1	TRBV28	TRBJ2-3	-	CASSLGQGRTDTQYF	TGTGCCAGCAGTTTGGGACAGGGTCGGACAGATACGCAGTATTTT
-	TRBV7-9	TRBJ1-1	-	CASSPVLSEEAFF	TGTGCCAGCAGCCCCGTACTAAGTGAGGAAGCTTTCTTT
-	TRBV2	TRBJ2-2	-	CASTGTSNTGELFF	TGTGCCAGCACAGGGACTTCGAACACCGGGGAGCTGTTTTTT
TRBD2	TRBV9	TRBJ2-1	-	CASSVDPTSGAHNEQFF	TGTGCCAGCAGCGTAGACCCTACTAGCGGAGCGCACAATGAGCAGTTCTTC
TRBD1	TRBV18	TRBJ2-5	-	CASSPRDSFQETQYF	TGTGCCAGCTCACCAAGGGACAGCTTCCAAGAGACCCAGTACTTC
-	TRBV6-1	TRBJ1-1	-	CASSIQGNEAFF	TGTGCCAGCAGTATACAGGGTAACGAAGCTTTCTTT
-	TRBV18	TRBJ1-2	-	CASSPFQEEGYTF	TGTGCCAGCTCACCTTTCCAGGAGGAAGGCTACACCTTC
-	TRBV4-3	TRBJ1-2	-	CASSQGVYGYTF	TGCGCCAGCAGCCAAGGAGTCTATGGCTACACCTTC
-	TRBV7-9	TRBJ2-6	-	CASSLDIPGANVLTF	TGTGCCAGCAGCTTAGACATTCCTGGGGCCAACGTCCTGACTTTC
-	TRBV19	TRBJ2-1	-	CASSVYNEQFF	TGTGCCAGTAGTGTATACAATGAGCAGTTCTTC
-	TRBV5-4	TRBJ2-3	-	CATQAVVVTDTQYF	TGTGCCACCCAGGCAGTTGTGGTCACAGATACGCAGTATTTT
-	TRBV10-3	TRBJ1-4	-	CAISGTASEKLFF	TGTGCCATCAGTGGAACCGCTAGTGAAAAACTGTTTTTT
-	TRBV9	TRBJ2-2	-	CASSVSGELFF	TGTGCCAGCAGCGTCTCCGGGGAGCTGTTTTTT
TRBD1	TRBV7-8	TRBJ1-4	-	CASSPGQGDEKLFF	TGTGCCAGCAGCCCCGGACAGGGAGACGAAAAACTGTTTTTT
-	TRBV27	TRBJ2-7	few	CASSQRGTLRPQYF	TGTGCCAGCAGCCAACGAGGGACACTTAGGCCGCAGTACTTC
-	TRBV30	TRBJ2-7	-	CAWRKEYEQYF	TGTGCCTGGAGAAAGGAGTACGAGCAGTACTTC